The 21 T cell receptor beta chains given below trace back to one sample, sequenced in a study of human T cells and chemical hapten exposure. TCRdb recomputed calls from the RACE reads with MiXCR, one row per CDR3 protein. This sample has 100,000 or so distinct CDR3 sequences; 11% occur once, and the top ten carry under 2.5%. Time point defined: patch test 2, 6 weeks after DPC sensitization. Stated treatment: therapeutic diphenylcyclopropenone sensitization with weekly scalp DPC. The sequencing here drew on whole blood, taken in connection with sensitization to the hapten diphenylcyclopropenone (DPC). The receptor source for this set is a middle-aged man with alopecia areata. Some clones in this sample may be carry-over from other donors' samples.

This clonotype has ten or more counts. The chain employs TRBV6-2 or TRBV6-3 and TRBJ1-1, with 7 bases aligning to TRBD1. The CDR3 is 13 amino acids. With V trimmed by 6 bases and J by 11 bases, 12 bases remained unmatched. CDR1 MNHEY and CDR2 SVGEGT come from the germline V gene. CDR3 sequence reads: CASSRDRVLAAFF. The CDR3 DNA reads TGTGCCAGCAGCCGCGACAGGGTCCTGGCTGCTTTCTTT.

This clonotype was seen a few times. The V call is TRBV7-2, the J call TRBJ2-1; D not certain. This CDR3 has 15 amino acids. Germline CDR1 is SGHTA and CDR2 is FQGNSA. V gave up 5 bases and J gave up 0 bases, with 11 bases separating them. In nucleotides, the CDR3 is TGTGCCAGCAGCCGGACCCTCAGCTCCTACAATGAGCAGTTCTTC. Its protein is CASSRTLSSYNEQFF.

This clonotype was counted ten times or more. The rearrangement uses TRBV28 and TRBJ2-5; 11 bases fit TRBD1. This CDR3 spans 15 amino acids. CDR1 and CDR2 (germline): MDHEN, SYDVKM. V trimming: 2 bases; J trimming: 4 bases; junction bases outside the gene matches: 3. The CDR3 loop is CASSLMGQGVETQYF. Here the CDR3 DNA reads TGTGCCAGCAGTTTAATGGGACAGGGGGTAGAGACCCAGTACTTC.

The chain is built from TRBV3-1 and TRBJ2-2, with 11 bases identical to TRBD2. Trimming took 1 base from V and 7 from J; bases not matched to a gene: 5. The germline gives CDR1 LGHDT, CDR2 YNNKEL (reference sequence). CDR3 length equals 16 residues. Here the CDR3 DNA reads TGTGCCAGCAGCCAAGCCGGGACTAGCGGTAGCGGGGAGCTGTTTTTT. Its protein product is CASSQAGTSGSGELFF.

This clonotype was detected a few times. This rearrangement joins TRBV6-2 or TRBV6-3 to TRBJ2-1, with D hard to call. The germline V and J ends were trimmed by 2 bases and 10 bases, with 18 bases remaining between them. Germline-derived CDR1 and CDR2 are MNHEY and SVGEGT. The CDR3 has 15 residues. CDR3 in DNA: TGTGCCAGCAGTTACACAACCTTCCCCCTGTTGGAGCAGTTCTTC. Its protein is CASSYTTFPLLEQFF.

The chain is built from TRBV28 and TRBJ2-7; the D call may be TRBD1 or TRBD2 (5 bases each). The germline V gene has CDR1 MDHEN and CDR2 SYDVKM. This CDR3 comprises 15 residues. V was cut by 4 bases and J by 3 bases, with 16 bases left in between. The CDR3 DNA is TGTGCCAGCAGTTCCAGACAGAGGGAAAACTACGAGCAGTACGTC. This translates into CASSSRQRENYEQYV.

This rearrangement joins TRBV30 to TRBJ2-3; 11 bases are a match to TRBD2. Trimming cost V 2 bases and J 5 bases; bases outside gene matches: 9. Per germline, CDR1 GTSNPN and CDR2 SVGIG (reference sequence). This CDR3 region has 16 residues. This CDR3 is CAWSFTRGLAGDTQYF. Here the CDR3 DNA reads TGTGCCTGGAGTTTTACTCGCGGACTAGCGGGAGATACGCAGTATTTT.

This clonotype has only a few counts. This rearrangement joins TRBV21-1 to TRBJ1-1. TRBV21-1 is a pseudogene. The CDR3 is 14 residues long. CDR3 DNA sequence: TGTGCCAGCAGCAAAGATCAAGAGAACACTGAAGCTTTCTTT. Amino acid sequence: CASSKDQENTEAFF.

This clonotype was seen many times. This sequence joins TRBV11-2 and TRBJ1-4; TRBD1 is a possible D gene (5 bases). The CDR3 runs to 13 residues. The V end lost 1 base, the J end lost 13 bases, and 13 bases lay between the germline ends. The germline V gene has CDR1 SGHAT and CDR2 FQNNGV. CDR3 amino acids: CASSLAPGRLLFF. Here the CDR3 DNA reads TGTGCCAGCAGCTTAGCTCCGGGACGATTACTGTTTTTT.

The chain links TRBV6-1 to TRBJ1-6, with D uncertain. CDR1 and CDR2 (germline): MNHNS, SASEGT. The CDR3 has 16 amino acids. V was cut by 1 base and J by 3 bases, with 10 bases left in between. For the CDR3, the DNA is TGTGCCAGCAGTGAAGGGCGGATAAGCTATAATTCACCCCTCCACTTT. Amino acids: CASSEGRISYNSPLHF.

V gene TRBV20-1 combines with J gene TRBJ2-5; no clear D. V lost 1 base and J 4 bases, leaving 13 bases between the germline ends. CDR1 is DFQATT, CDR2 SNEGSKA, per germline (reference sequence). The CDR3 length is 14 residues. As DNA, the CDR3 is TGCAGTGCTAGAGTTTACGGCCTCTCAGAGACCCAGTACTTC. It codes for CSARVYGLSETQYF.

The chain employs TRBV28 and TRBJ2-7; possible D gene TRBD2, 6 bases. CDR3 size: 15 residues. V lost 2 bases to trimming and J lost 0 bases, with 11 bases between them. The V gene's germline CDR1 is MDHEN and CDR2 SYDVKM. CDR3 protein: CASSLVAAGSYEQYF. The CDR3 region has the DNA TGTGCCAGCAGTTTAGTAGCGGCGGGCTCCTACGAGCAGTACTTC.

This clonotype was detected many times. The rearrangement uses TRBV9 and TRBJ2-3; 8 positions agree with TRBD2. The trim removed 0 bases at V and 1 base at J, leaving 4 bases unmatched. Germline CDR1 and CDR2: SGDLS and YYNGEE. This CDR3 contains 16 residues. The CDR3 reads CASSVEGREGTDTQYF. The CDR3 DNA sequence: TGTGCCAGCAGCGTAGAGGGGCGGGAGGGCACAGATACGCAGTATTTT.

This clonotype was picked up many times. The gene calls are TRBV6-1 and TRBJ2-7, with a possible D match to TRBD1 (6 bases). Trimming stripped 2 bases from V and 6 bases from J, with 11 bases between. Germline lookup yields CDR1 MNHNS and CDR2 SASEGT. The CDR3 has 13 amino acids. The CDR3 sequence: CASSENRDFEQYV. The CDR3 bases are TGTGCCAGCAGTGAAAACAGGGATTTCGAGCAGTACGTC.

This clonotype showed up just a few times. CDR3 sequence (DNA): TGTGCCAGCGGCAGACAGGGTCCATTTGATACGCAGTATTTT. Amino acids: CASGRQGPFDTQYF. The J gene is TRBJ2-3, the V gene TRBV6-5, with 7 positions matching TRBD1. Germline assignment: CDR1 MNHEY and CDR2 SVGAGI. The CDR3 is 14 amino acids. V dropped 8 bases and J dropped 6; count of bases not matched to a gene: 11.

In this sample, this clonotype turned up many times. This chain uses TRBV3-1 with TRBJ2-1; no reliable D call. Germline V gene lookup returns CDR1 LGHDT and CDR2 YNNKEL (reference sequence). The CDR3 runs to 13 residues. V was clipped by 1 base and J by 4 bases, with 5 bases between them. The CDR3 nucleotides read TGTGCCAGCAGCCAAGGGGGATACAATGAGCAGTTCTTC. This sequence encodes CASSQGGYNEQFF.

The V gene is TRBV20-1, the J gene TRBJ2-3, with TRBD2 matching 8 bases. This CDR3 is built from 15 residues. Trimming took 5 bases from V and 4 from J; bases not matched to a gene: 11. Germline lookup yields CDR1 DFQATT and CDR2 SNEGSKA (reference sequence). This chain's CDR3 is CSAGRASGHSDTQYF. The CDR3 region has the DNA TGCAGTGCTGGGAGGGCTAGCGGGCACTCAGATACGCAGTATTTT.

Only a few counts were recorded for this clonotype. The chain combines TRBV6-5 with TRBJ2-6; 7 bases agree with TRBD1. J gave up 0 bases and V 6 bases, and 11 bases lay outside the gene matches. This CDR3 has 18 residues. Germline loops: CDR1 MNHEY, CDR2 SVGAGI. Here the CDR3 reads CASRNPGTALSGANVLTF. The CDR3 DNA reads TGTGCCAGCAGAAACCCCGGGACAGCACTCTCTGGGGCCAACGTCCTGACTTTC.

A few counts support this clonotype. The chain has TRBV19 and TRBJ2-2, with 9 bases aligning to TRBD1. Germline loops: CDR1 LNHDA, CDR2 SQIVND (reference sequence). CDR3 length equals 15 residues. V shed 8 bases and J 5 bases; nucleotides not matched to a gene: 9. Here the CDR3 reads CASAPGQGITGELFF. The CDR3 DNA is TGTGCCAGTGCGCCGGGACAGGGTATAACCGGGGAGCTGTTTTTT.

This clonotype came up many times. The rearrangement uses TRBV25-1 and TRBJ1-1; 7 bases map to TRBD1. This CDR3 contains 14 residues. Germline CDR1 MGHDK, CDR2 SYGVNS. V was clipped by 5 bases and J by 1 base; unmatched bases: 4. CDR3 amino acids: CASSKTGRNTEAFF. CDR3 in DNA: TGTGCCAGCAGTAAGACAGGGAGGAACACTGAAGCTTTCTTT.

The CDR3 region has the DNA TGTGCCAGCAGCAACGGGGCGGGAGTCTACAATGAGCAGTTCTTC. It encodes CASSNGAGVYNEQFF. This sequence joins TRBV6-5 and TRBJ2-1; 7 bases map to TRBD2. The germline CDR1 and CDR2 sequences are MNHEY and SVGAGI. The V gene end was trimmed by 6 bases and the J gene end by 3 bases; junction bases not matched to a gene: 8. The CDR3 contains 15 residues.